The 2 T cell receptor beta chains listed next were all sequenced from one sample in a study of blood T cell repertoires in COVID-19 (dated by TCRdb to about 2020). Library preparation was by the immunoSEQ multiplex PCR assay. The table was pulled from immuneACCESS by TCRdb, which kept in-frame rearrangements only. Such tables lose some clones; where checked, under half of the loss comes from unresolved V genes, and the rest has no known cause. The sample yields some 280,000 clones; about 85% were counted once. The ten largest clones take up approximately 4.1% of the sample. The sample comprised peripheral blood. The receptors originated from a woman in her 50s with active or convalescent COVID-19.

The chain is built from TRBV27 and TRBJ2-7, with TRBD2 matching 9 bases. V was pared by 4 bases and J by 5 bases, with 12 bases of the junction left unmatched. The CDR3 contains 16 residues. The germline V gene encodes CDR1 MNHEY and CDR2 SMNVEV (reference sequence). CDR3 loop: CASSSWGGRARDEQYF. DNA of the CDR3: TGTGCCAGCAGTTCCTGGGGCGGGAGGGCAAGAGACGAGCAGTACTTC.

The gene calls are TRBV5-5 and TRBJ2-1, with 9 bases matching TRBD2. V shed 2 bases, J shed 2 bases, and the junction held 5 bases outside the gene matches. Germline loops: CDR1 SGHKS, CDR2 YYEKEE (reference sequence). The CDR3 loop spans 16 amino acids. The CDR3, as DNA: TGTGCCAGCAGCTTTAGCGGGAGCAAAACCTACAATGAGCAGTTCTTC. Translation gives CASSFSGSKTYNEQFF.